The source of this T cell receptor beta chain is a study of blood T cell repertoires in COVID-19. Overall study context: The origin of the acute and convalescent COVID-19 samples was the United States, Italy and Spain.

Data came from immunoSEQ multiplex PCR; TCRdb stores just in-frame clones and leaves some out. The table records approximately 410,000 clones, 86% of them present only once. Input material: peripheral blood. This clonotype was sampled from a woman in her 30s with active or convalescent COVID-19.

The CDR3 DNA sequence: TGTGCCAGCAGCTTAGGGCTAGCGGGGGTGGAGGAGACCCAGTACTTC. Protein sequence: CASSLGLAGVEETQYF. The chain recombines TRBV13 with TRBJ2-5; 10 bases are shared with TRBD2. Germline V gene lookup returns CDR1 PRHDT and CDR2 FYEKMQ (reference sequence). The trim removed 0 bases at V and 5 bases at J, leaving 6 bases unmatched. The CDR3 is made up of 16 amino acids.